The entry that follows covers one T cell receptor beta chain sequence. No antigen is known for it. Here immunoSEQ multiplex PCR was the method, and the copy in TCRdb shows in-frame clones only, minus some. This sample has some 120,000 clones, with about 90% found just once. The sample is drawn from a study of T cell responses to AZD1222 COVID-19 vaccine. Overall study context: Both about-4-week and about-12-week second-dose recipients were combined.

Study findings and constraints: White British ancestry dominated among donors, who included more females, and clonal diversity was possibly underestimated. Regions left unmutated in variants are reportedly the target of nearly half of spike-specific TCRs. Repertoire sampling happened only post peak T cell response.

Trimming removed 3 bases from V and 6 bases from J, with 9 bases in between. The CDR3 runs to 12 residues. This chain links TRBV12-3 or TRBV12-4 with TRBJ2-7; D is ambiguous. This receptor was taken from an adult in good health. The sample was peripheral blood, taken on day 0 of AZD1222 vaccination. CDR3 sequence: CASSFGAGEQYF. The CDR3, as DNA: TGTGCCAGCAGTTTCGGAGCAGGCGAGCAGTACTTC.